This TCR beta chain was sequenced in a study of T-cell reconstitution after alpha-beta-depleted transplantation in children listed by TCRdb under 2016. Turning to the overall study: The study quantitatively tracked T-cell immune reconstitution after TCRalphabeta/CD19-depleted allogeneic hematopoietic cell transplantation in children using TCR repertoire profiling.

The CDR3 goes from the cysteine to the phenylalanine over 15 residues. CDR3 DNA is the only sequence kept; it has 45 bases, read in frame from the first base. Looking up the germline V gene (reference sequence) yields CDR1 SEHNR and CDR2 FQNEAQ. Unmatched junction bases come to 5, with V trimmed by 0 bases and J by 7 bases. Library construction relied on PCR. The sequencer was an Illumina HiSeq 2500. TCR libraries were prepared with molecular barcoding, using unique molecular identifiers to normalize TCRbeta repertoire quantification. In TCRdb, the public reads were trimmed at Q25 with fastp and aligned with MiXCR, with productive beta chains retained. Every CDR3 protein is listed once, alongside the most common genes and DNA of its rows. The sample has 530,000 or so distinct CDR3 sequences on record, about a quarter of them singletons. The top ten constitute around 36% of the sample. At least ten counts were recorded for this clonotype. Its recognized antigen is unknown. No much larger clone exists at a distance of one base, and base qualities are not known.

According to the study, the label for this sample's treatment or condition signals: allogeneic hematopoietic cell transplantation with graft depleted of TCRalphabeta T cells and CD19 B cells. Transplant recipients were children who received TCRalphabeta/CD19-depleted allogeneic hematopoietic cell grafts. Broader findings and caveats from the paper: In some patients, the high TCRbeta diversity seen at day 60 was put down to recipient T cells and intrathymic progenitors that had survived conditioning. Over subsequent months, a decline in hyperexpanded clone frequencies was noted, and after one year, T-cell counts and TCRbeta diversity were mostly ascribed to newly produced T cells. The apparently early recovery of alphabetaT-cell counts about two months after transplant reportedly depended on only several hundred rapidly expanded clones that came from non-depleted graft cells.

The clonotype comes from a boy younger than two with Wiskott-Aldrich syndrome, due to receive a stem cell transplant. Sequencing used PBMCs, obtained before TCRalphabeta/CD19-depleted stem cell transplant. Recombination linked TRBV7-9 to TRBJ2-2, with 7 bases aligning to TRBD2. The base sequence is TGTGCCAGCAGCTTAGCGCGCGGGAGAGGCGGGGAGCTGTTTTTT. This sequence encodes CASSLARGRGGELFF. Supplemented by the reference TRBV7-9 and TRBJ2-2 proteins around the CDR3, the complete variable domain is DTGVSQNPRHKITKRGQNVTFRCDPISEHNRLYWYRQTLGQGPEFLTYFQNEAQLEKSRLLSDRFSAERPKGSFSTLEIQRTEQGDSAMYLCASSLARGRGGELFFGEGSRLTVL.